This T cell receptor beta chain came from a study of CXCR3-negative and CXCR3-positive naive CD8 T cells. There are 13 residues in the CDR3. Germline assignment: CDR1 LGHDT and CDR2 YNNKEL (reference sequence). About this clonotype: The antigen is undetermined.

The authors prepared UMI-labeled TRB cDNA libraries by 5' RACE. TCRdb reprocessed the 5' RACE reads, with one entry per CDR3 protein and no DNA. The sample has about 98,000 distinct CDR3 sequences; the top ten hold roughly 0.8%. Whole-study results and caveats: TRB CDR3 hydrophobicity was greater in CXCR3-positive naive cells than in CXCR3-negative naive cells. With CXCR3 expression partially decreased after cryopreservation, most assays relied on fresh PBMCs.

The receptor was derived from a human donor in good health. Some clones in this sample may be carry-over from other donors' samples. The chain has TRBV3-1 and TRBJ2-1; TCRdb picks TRBD1, but there is no DNA to check that call. The specimen was naive CXCR3+ CD8+ T cells from blood. Subset given: CD45RO-CCR7+CD27+CD95- naive CD8+ T cells expressing CXCR3 (TNR3+). The CDR3 is CASSQGPGDEQFF.